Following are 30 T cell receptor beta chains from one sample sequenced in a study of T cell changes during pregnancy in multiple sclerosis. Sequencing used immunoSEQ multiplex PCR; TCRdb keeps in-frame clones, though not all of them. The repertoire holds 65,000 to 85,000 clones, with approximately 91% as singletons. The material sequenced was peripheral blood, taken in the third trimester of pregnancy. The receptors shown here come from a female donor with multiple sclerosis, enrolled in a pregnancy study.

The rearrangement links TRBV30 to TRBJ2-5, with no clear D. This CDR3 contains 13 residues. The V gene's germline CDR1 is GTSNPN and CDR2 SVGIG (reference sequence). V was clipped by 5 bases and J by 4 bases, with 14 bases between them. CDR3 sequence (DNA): TGTGCCTGGGCGAGACTTACATTAGAGACCCAGTACTTC. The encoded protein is CAWARLTLETQYF.

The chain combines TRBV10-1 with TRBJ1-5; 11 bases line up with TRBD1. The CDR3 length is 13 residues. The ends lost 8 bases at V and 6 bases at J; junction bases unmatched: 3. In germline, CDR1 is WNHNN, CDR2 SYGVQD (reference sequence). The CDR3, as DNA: TGCGCCAGCGTGGACAGGGGGCGTCAGCCCCAGCATTTT. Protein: CASVDRGRQPQHF.

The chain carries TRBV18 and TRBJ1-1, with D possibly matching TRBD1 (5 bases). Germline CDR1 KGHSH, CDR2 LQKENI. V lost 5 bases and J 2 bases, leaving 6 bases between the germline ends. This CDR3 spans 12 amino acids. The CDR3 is CASSDSNTEAFF. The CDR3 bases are TGTGCCAGCTCAGACAGCAACACTGAAGCTTTCTTT.

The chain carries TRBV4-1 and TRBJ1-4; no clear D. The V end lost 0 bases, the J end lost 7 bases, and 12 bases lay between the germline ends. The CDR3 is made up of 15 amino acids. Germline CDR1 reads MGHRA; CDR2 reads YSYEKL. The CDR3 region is CASSQDYNEGEKLFF. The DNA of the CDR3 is TGCGCCAGCAGCCAAGATTACAATGAGGGTGAAAAACTGTTTTTT.

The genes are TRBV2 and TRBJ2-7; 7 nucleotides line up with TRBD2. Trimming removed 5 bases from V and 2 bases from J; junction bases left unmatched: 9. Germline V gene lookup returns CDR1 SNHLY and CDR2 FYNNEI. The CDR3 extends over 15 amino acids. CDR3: CASSKGRGGPYEQYF. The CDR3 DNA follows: TGTGCCAGCAGTAAAGGGAGGGGAGGGCCCTACGAGCAGTACTTC.

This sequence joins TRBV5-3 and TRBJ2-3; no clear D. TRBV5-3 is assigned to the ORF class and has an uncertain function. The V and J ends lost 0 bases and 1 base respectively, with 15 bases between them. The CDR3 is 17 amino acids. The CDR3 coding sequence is TGTGCCAGAAGCTTGGGGTCAGATTTTGGAGGCACAGATACGCAGTATTTT. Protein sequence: CARSLGSDFGGTDTQYF.

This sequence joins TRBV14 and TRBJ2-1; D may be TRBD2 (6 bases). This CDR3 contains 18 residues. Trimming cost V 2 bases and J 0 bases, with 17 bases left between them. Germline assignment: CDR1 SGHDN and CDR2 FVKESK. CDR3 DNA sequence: TGTGCCAGCAGCCAAAGGACCCGGGGGACGAGCTCCTACAATGAGCAGTTCTTC. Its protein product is CASSQRTRGTSSYNEQFF.

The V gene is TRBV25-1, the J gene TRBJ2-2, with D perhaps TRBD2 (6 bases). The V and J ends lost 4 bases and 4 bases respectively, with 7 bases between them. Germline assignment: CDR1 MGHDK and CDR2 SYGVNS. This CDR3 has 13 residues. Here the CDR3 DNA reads TGTGCCAGCAGTGTGGGGGGCACCGGGGAGCTGTTTTTT. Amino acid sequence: CASSVGGTGELFF.

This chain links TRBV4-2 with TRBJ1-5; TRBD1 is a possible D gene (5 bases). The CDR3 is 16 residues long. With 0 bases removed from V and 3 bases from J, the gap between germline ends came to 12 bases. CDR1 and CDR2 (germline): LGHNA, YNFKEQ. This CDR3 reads CASSQEEAQANQPQHF. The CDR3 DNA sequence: TGTGCCAGCAGCCAAGAAGAGGCACAGGCCAATCAGCCCCAGCATTTT.

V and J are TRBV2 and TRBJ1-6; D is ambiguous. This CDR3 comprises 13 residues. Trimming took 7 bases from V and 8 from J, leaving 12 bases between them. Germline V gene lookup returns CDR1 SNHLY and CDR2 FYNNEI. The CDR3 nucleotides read TGTGCCAGCAAGGTCAGCGAGGATTCACCCCTCCACTTT. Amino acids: CASKVSEDSPLHF.

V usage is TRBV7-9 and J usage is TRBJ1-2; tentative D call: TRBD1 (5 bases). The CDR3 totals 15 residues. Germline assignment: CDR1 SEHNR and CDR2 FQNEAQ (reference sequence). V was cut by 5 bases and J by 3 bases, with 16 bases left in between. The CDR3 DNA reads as TGTGCCAGCAGCCCCCCCGGGACTCATCACTATGGCTACACCTTC. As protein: CASSPPGTHHYGYTF.

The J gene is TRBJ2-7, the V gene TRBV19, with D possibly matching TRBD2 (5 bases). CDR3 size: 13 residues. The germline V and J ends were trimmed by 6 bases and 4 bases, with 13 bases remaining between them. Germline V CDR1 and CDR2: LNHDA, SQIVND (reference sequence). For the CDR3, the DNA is TGTGCCAGTAGCATCCGGGGTCAGTACGAGCAGTACTTC. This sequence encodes CASSIRGQYEQYF.

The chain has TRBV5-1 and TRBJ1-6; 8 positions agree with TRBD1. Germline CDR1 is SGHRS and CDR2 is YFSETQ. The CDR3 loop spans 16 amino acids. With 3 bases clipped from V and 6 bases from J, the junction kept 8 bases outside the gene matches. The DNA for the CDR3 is TGCGCCAGCAGCTCGAACCCAGGGGGCCTTAATTCACCCCTCCACTTT. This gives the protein CASSSNPGGLNSPLHF.

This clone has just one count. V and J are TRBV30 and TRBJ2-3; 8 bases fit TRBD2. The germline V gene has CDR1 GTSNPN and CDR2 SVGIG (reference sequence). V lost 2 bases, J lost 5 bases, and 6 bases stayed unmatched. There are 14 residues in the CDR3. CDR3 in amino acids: CAWSHGGARDTQYF. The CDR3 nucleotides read TGTGCCTGGAGTCACGGGGGGGCCCGAGATACGCAGTATTTT.

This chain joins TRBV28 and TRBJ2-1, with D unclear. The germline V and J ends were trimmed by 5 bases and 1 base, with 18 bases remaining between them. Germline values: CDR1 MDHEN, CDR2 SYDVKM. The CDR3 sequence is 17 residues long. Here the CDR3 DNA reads TGTGCCAGCAGTCCCAAATTAAAACTCCCATCCTACAATGAGCAGTTCTTC. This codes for CASSPKLKLPSYNEQFF.

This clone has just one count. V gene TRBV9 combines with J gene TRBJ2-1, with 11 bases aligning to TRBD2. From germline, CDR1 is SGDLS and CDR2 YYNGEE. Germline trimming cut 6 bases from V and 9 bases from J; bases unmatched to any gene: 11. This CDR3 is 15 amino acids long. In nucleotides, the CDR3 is TGTGCCAGCACCATTAGCGGGGGGGCGAAAACTGAGCAGTTCTTC. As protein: CASTISGGAKTEQFF.

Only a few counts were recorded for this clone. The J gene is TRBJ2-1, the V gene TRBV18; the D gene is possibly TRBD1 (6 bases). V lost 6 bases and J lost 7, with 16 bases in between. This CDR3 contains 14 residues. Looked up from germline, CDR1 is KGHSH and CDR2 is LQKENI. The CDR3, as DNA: TGTGCCAGCTCTTCATTCCAACAGGGAAATGAGCAGTTCTTC. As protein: CASSSFQQGNEQFF.

The CDR3 sequence: CASSQELDRVYGYTF. Here the CDR3 DNA reads TGCGCCAGCAGCCAAGAACTGGACAGGGTTTATGGCTACACCTTC. The chain joins TRBV4-3 to TRBJ1-2; 8 nucleotides agree with TRBD1. CDR3 size: 15 residues. The trim removed 0 bases at V and 5 bases at J, leaving 5 bases unmatched. Germline CDR1 and CDR2: LGHNA and YSLEER.

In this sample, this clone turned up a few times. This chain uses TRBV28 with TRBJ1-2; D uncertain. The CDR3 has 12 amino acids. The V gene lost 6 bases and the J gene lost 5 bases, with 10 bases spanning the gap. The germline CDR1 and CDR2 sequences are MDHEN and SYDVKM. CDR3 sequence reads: CASSRTDYGYTF. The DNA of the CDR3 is TGTGCCAGCAGCCGTACAGATTATGGCTACACCTTC.

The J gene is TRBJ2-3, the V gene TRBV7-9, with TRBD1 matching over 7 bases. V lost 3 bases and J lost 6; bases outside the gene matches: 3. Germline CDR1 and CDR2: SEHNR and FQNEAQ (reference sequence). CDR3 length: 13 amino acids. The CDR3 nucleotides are TGTGCCAGCAGCTTCTCCAGGGGGGATACGCAGTATTTT. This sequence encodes CASSFSRGDTQYF.

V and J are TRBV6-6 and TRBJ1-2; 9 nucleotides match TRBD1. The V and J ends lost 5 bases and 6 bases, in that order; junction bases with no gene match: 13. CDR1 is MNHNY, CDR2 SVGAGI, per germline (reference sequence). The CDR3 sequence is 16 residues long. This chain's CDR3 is CASSKGTGNFQDGYTF. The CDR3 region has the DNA TGTGCCAGCAGTAAGGGGACAGGGAATTTTCAGGATGGCTACACCTTC.

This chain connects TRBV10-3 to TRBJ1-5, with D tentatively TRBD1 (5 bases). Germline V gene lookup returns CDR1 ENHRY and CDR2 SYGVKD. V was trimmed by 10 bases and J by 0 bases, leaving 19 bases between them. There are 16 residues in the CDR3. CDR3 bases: TGTGCCACCAGCCTAGGGGCGACGAATAGCAATCAGCCCCAGCATTTT. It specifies CATSLGATNSNQPQHF.

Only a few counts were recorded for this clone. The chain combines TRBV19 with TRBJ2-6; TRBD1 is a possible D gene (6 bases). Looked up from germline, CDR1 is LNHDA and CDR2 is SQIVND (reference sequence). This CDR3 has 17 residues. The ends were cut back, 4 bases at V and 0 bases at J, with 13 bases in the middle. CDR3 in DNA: TGTGCCAGTAGTAAGGGACACCAATTCTCTGGGGCCAACGTCCTGACTTTC. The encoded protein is CASSKGHQFSGANVLTF.

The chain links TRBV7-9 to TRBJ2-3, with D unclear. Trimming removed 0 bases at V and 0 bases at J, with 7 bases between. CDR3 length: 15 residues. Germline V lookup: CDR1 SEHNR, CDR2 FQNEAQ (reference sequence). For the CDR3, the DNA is TGTGCCAGCAGCTTAGCGCGCTTTAGCACAGATACGCAGTATTTT. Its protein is CASSLARFSTDTQYF.

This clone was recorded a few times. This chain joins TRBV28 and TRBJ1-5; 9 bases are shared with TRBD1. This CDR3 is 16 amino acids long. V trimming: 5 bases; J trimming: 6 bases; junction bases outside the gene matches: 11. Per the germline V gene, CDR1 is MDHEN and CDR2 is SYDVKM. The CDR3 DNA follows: TGTGCCAGCAGTCCATCACAATACAGGGGGCGTCAGCCCCAGCATTTT. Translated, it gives CASSPSQYRGRQPQHF.

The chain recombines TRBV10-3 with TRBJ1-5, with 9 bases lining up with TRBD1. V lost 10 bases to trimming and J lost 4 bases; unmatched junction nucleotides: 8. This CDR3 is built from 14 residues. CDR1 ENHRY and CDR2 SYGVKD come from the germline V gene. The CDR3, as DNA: TGTGCCAAAGCGGGGACAGGGTGGAATCAGCCCCAGCATTTT. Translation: CAKAGTGWNQPQHF.

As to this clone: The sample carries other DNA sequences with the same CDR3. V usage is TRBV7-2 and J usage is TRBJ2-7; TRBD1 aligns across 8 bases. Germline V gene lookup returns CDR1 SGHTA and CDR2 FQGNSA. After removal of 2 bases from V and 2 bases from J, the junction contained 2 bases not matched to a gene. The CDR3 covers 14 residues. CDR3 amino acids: CASSLKTGAYEQYF. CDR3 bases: TGTGCCAGCAGCTTAAAGACAGGGGCCTACGAGCAGTACTTC.

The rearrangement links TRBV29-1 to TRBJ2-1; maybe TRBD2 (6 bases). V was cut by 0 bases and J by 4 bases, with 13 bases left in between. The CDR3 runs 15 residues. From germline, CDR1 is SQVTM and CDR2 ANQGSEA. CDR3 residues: CSVEDTAGPYNEQFF. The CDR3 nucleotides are TGCAGCGTTGAAGATACGGCGGGACCTTACAATGAGCAGTTCTTC.

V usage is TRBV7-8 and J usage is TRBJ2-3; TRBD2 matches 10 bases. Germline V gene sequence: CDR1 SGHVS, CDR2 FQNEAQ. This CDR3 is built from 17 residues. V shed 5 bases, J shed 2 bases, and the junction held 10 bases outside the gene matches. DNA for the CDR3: TGTGCCAGCAGCCGATATGGGACTAGCGCCAACACAGATACGCAGTATTTT. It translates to CASSRYGTSANTDTQYF.

This CDR3 reads CASVPRASGANNEQFF. The DNA for the CDR3 is TGTGCCAGCGTCCCCCGGGCTAGCGGGGCCAACAATGAGCAGTTCTTC. V and J are TRBV11-2 and TRBJ2-1; TRBD2 matches at 9 bases. The V gene's germline CDR1 is SGHAT and CDR2 FQNNGV. Trimming at V came to 8 bases and at J to 5 bases, leaving 13 bases not matched to a gene. The CDR3 runs to 16 residues.